This passage covers 32 T cell receptor beta chains from one sample sequenced in a study of shared clonotypes between healthy human individuals. Naive CD8 cells, CD45RO-negative and positively selected for CCR7, excluded terminally differentiated effector memory CD45RA+ cells. Some clones are missing from TCRdb's copy, which holds only in-frame ones; the method was immunoSEQ multiplex PCR. The sample consists of about 2.1 million clones, approximately 92% of them appearing once. Material for sequencing was naive CD8+ T cells from PBMCs. Receptor source: a man younger than 30 in good health. Some clones in this sample may be carry-over from other donors' samples.

V usage is TRBV5-1 and J usage is TRBJ1-1; D gene ambiguous. V was shortened by 5 bases and J by 4 bases, with 15 bases between the two germline ends. Germline V gene sequence: CDR1 SGHRS, CDR2 YFSETQ. The CDR3 spans 14 residues. The CDR3 sequence: CASSILPGRTEAFF. The CDR3 bases are TGCGCCAGCAGTATTTTGCCCGGACGCACTGAAGCTTTCTTT.

This chain connects TRBV7-9 to TRBJ2-3, with D unresolved. CDR3 size: 16 residues. V was trimmed by 1 base and J by 4 bases, leaving 15 bases between them. Germline lookup yields CDR1 SEHNR and CDR2 FQNEAQ (reference sequence). CDR3 DNA sequence: TGTGCCAGCAGCTTAGGGCCTAGAATACCGGCAGATACGCAGTATTTT. Protein product: CASSLGPRIPADTQYF.

This chain joins TRBV7-9 and TRBJ2-7, with D hard to call. Germline loops: CDR1 SEHNR, CDR2 FQNEAQ (reference sequence). This CDR3 has 16 residues. V dropped 5 bases and J dropped 0 bases, with 17 bases sitting between them. CDR3: CASSTASGPSSYEQYF. The CDR3 DNA reads as TGTGCCAGCAGCACGGCTTCAGGACCCAGCTCCTACGAGCAGTACTTC.

The chain links TRBV28 to TRBJ2-5; D might be TRBD2 (6 bases). The CDR3 runs to 14 residues. Trimming shortened V by 5 bases and J by 5 bases, and 15 bases separated the two germline ends. Germline V CDR1 and CDR2: MDHEN, SYDVKM. The CDR3 here is CASSPSGDGETQYF. The CDR3 DNA follows: TGTGCCAGCAGTCCCTCGGGGGATGGGGAGACCCAGTACTTC.

The chain carries TRBV7-9 and TRBJ2-3, with D tentatively TRBD1 (5 bases). The CDR3 totals 16 residues. Germline-derived CDR1 and CDR2 are SEHNR and FQNEAQ (reference sequence). V was shortened by 0 bases and J by 6 bases, with 16 bases between the two germline ends. CDR3 nucleotides: TGTGCCAGCAGCTTAGCAATACGGCAGGGTGGGGATACGCAGTATTTT. Amino acids: CASSLAIRQGGDTQYF.

The rearrangement uses TRBV9 and TRBJ2-3; 9 positions match TRBD2. V shed 0 bases, J shed 4 bases, and the junction held 12 bases outside the gene matches. Germline loops: CDR1 SGDLS, CDR2 YYNGEE. This CDR3 has 18 amino acids. The CDR3 loop reads CASSVDYRGAGGSDTQYF. In nucleotides, the CDR3 is TGTGCCAGCAGCGTAGATTATAGGGGAGCGGGAGGCTCAGATACGCAGTATTTT.

The chain links TRBV19 to TRBJ2-7; D perhaps matches TRBD1 (5 bases). In germline, CDR1 is LNHDA, CDR2 SQIVND (reference sequence). Trimming stripped 11 bases from V and 2 bases from J, with 13 bases between. The CDR3 consists of 12 residues. The CDR3 sequence: CAARPRAYEQYF. CDR3 nucleotides: TGTGCCGCGCGCCCCAGGGCCTACGAGCAGTACTTC.

V gene TRBV10-3 combines with J gene TRBJ2-3, with TRBD2 matching over 10 bases. The CDR3 is made up of 18 amino acids. Germline CDR1 and CDR2: ENHRY and SYGVKD. The trim removed 2 bases at V and 2 bases at J, leaving 10 bases unmatched. CDR3 in DNA: TGTGCCATCAGTGAGCCCACGGAGCGGGAGGGATTCACAGATACGCAGTATTTT. Amino acid sequence: CAISEPTEREGFTDTQYF.

The V gene is TRBV2, the J gene TRBJ2-7; 7 bases agree with TRBD1. The germline gives CDR1 SNHLY, CDR2 FYNNEI. J gave up 5 bases and V 7 bases, and 11 bases lay outside the gene matches. This CDR3 has 14 amino acids. CDR3 region: CASTEGQSPNEQYF. The CDR3, as DNA: TGTGCCAGCACCGAGGGACAGTCCCCTAACGAGCAGTACTTC.

The rearrangement uses TRBV7-9 and TRBJ2-7; TRBD2 matches at 10 bases. The CDR3 loop spans 15 amino acids. Trimming removed 4 bases from V and 5 bases from J; junction bases left unmatched: 8. Germline CDR1 is SEHNR and CDR2 is FQNEAQ (reference sequence). CDR3 nucleotide sequence: TGTGCCAGCAGCTCTAGCGGGAGAGGGTCGGACGAGCAGTACTTC. Protein sequence: CASSSSGRGSDEQYF.

CDR3 bases: TGCAGCGTTGAAACCCTCTCTGGGGCCAACGTCCTGACTTTC. Its translation: CSVETLSGANVLTF. The J gene is TRBJ2-6, the V gene TRBV29-1; D unclear. Per germline, CDR1 SQVTM and CDR2 ANQGSEA. The CDR3 contains 14 residues. The ends were cut back, 2 bases at V and 0 bases at J, with 5 bases in the middle.

The genes are TRBV28 and TRBJ2-7; D possibly matches TRBD1 or TRBD2 (5 bases each). The V end lost 8 bases, the J end lost 1 base, and 9 bases lay between the germline ends. The CDR3 length is 12 residues. Looked up from germline, CDR1 is MDHEN and CDR2 is SYDVKM. This chain's CDR3 is CASRDLSYEQYF. The CDR3 nucleotides read TGTGCCAGCCGGGACCTTTCCTACGAGCAGTACTTC.

The V call is TRBV5-6, the J call TRBJ2-4; 7 bases map to TRBD1. The germline V gene has CDR1 SGHDT and CDR2 YYEEEE. This CDR3 comprises 16 residues. V trimming: 2 bases; J trimming: 0 bases; junction bases outside the gene matches: 5. CDR3 sequence reads: CASSFETGPAKNIQYF. For the CDR3, the DNA is TGTGCCAGCAGCTTTGAGACAGGGCCAGCCAAAAACATTCAGTACTTC. Together with reference TRBV5-6 and TRBJ2-4, the CDR3 gives the full variable domain: DAGVTQSPTHLIKTRGQQVTLRCSPKSGHDTVSWYQQALGQGPQFIFQYYEEEERQRGNFPDRFSGHQFPNYSSELNVNALLLGDSALYLCASSFETGPAKNIQYFGAGTRLSVL.

The chain combines TRBV6-6 with TRBJ2-6, with D tentatively TRBD1 (5 bases). The CDR3 extends over 15 amino acids. Germline V lookup: CDR1 MNHNY, CDR2 SVGAGI (reference sequence). The ends were cut back, 5 bases at V and 0 bases at J, with 8 bases in the middle. CDR3 sequence (DNA): TGTGCCAGCAGTACAACAGGCTCTGGGGCCAACGTCCTGACTTTC. Translation gives CASSTTGSGANVLTF.

Worth noting for this clone: Additional DNA sequences in this sample encode the identical CDR3. The CDR3 sequence is CASSLRDSYEQYF. CDR3 coding DNA: TGTGCCAGCAGCTTACGAGACAGCTACGAGCAGTACTTC. The chain employs TRBV7-3 and TRBJ2-7, with a weak D call TRBD1 (5 bases). Germline V gives CDR1 SGHTA, CDR2 FQGTGA. Trimming cost V 2 bases and J 3 bases, with 8 bases left between them. This CDR3 spans 13 amino acids.

The chain is built from TRBV6-5 and TRBJ2-1; perhaps D is TRBD1 or TRBD2 (5 bases each). This CDR3 is 13 amino acids long. Trimming cost V 2 bases and J 6 bases, with 8 bases left between them. CDR1 is MNHEY and CDR2 is SVGAGI in the germline V gene. The CDR3 region has the DNA TGTGCCAGCAGTTACAAGGGGAGCAATGAGCAGTTCTTC. Protein: CASSYKGSNEQFF.

This clone appeared once. The rearrangement links TRBV7-9 to TRBJ1-1, with 9 positions matching TRBD1. Germline V CDR1 and CDR2: SEHNR, FQNEAQ (reference sequence). Unmatched junction bases numbered 9, after V lost 6 bases and J lost 4 bases. The CDR3 spans 15 residues. This chain's CDR3 is CASRSGQGEITEAFF. The CDR3 DNA reads as TGTGCCAGCAGGTCGGGACAGGGAGAGATCACTGAAGCTTTCTTT.

The gene calls are TRBV2 and TRBJ2-5; no firm D call. The end of the DNA fits TRBJ2-7 better, so the J call may be wrong. The CDR3 contains 13 residues. Germline V lookup: CDR1 SNHLY, CDR2 FYNNEI. CDR3 coding DNA: TGTGCCAGCACGGTGGGCAGTTCCTACGAGCAGTACTTC. Translating gives CASTVGSSYEQYF.

The rearrangement uses TRBV11-2 and TRBJ2-1; 8 bases line up with TRBD2. The V and J ends lost 0 bases and 7 bases, in that order; junction bases with no gene match: 20. CDR3 length: 20 amino acids. Germline V lookup: CDR1 SGHAT, CDR2 FQNNGV. CDR3 residues: CASSLDPASGPSRPWNEQFF. CDR3 nucleotide sequence: TGTGCCAGCAGCTTAGACCCGGCTAGCGGGCCCAGTCGTCCCTGGAATGAGCAGTTCTTC.

The rearrangement links TRBV28 to TRBJ2-1; possibly TRBD1 for D (6 bases). Germline V lookup: CDR1 MDHEN, CDR2 SYDVKM. The CDR3 extends over 16 amino acids. V shed 2 bases and J shed 9 bases, with 20 bases lying between them. The CDR3 reads CASSLKAQGRDPEQFF. CDR3 nucleotides: TGTGCCAGCAGTTTAAAAGCACAGGGACGGGACCCTGAGCAGTTCTTC.

The rearrangement uses TRBV9 and TRBJ2-2; TRBD1 might be the D (5 bases). This CDR3 spans 14 amino acids. V gave up 4 bases and J gave up 3 bases, with 10 bases separating them. CDR1 is SGDLS, CDR2 YYNGEE, per germline. The CDR3 DNA sequence: TGTGCCAGCAGCCCCCGACAGTACACCGGGGAGCTGTTTTTT. As protein: CASSPRQYTGELFF.

This clone has a handful of counts. Other DNA variants within this sample encode the same CDR3. This chain links TRBV27 with TRBJ2-1, with 10 bases identical to TRBD1. Germline assignment: CDR1 MNHEY and CDR2 SMNVEV (reference sequence). V shed 4 bases and J 4 bases; nucleotides not matched to a gene: 4. The CDR3 contains 15 residues. The CDR3 here is CASSSRDRGYNEQFF. CDR3 nucleotide sequence: TGTGCCAGCAGTTCCCGGGACAGGGGTTACAATGAGCAGTTCTTC.

The V gene is TRBV27, the J gene TRBJ1-5, with D tentatively TRBD1 (5 bases). V was cut by 7 bases and J by 3 bases, with 25 bases left in between. The CDR3 loop spans 18 amino acids. Germline CDR1 MNHEY, CDR2 SMNVEV (reference sequence). CDR3 sequence: CASTPWAREGDDNQPQHF. The CDR3 bases are TGTGCCAGCACGCCCTGGGCCAGGGAGGGTGACGACAATCAGCCCCAGCATTTT.

CDR3 protein: CASSFVSGRPSKETQYF. CDR3 nucleotide sequence: TGTGCCAGCAGTTTCGTGAGCGGGAGGCCTTCAAAAGAGACCCAGTACTTC. The chain uses TRBV28 and TRBJ2-5, with TRBD2 matching 9 bases. CDR1 MDHEN and CDR2 SYDVKM come from the germline V gene. The CDR3 covers 17 residues. Trimming at V came to 3 bases and at J to 3 bases, leaving 11 bases not matched to a gene.

This chain connects TRBV7-9 to TRBJ1-2; the D gene is possibly TRBD1 (6 bases). CDR1 SEHNR and CDR2 FQNEAQ come from the germline V gene (reference sequence). V lost 5 bases and J 8 bases, leaving 9 bases between the germline ends. CDR3 size: 11 residues. CDR3 amino acids: CASSGQGGYTF. The CDR3 DNA reads TGTGCCAGCAGCGGGCAGGGGGGCTACACCTTC.

The chain uses TRBV7-9 and TRBJ2-3; a weak D match, TRBD2 (6 bases). V lost 6 bases and J 1 base, leaving 11 bases between the germline ends. This CDR3 is 14 amino acids long. Germline values: CDR1 SEHNR, CDR2 FQNEAQ (reference sequence). The CDR3 spells CASRFAGRTDTQYF. The CDR3, as DNA: TGTGCCAGCAGGTTCGCGGGACGCACAGATACGCAGTATTTT. Based on the CDR3 plus reference TRBV7-9 and TRBJ2-3, the full variable domain is DTGVSQNPRHKITKRGQNVTFRCDPISEHNRLYWYRQTLGQGPEFLTYFQNEAQLEKSRLLSDRFSAERPKGSFSTLEIQRTEQGDSAMYLCASRFAGRTDTQYFGPGTRLTVL.

In this sample, this clone turned up once. The chain recombines TRBV5-1 with TRBJ2-7; the match to TRBD1 covers 7 bases. From germline, CDR1 is SGHRS and CDR2 YFSETQ. The CDR3 covers 14 residues. J lost 4 bases, V lost 4 bases, and 8 bases had no gene match. The CDR3 loop is CASSQTGQPYEQYF. The CDR3 coding sequence is TGCGCCAGCAGCCAAACGGGACAGCCGTACGAGCAGTACTTC.

The sample holds a few counts of this clone. This rearrangement joins TRBV30 to TRBJ1-4; 10 bases are a match to TRBD1. The CDR3 runs to 13 residues. Germline-derived CDR1 and CDR2 are GTSNPN and SVGIG (reference sequence). J gave up 5 bases and V 5 bases, and 2 bases lay outside the gene matches. In DNA, the CDR3 is TGTGCCTGGGGGACAGGGGTAAATGAAAAACTGTTTTTT. Its protein is CAWGTGVNEKLFF.

The chain uses TRBV10-3 and TRBJ2-1; D could derive from TRBD1 or TRBD2 (6 bases each). Trimming left V 4 bases short and J 6 bases short, with 13 bases between. Per germline, CDR1 ENHRY and CDR2 SYGVKD. The CDR3 covers 14 residues. CDR3 protein: CAISGGGRSNEQFF. The CDR3 nucleotides are TGTGCCATCAGTGGTGGGGGGCGTAGCAATGAGCAGTTCTTC.

The chain has TRBV4-1 and TRBJ1-1, with 9 bases identical to TRBD1. Trimming took 4 bases from V and 2 from J; bases not matched to a gene: 2. In germline, CDR1 is MGHRA, CDR2 YSYEKL. This CDR3 contains 14 residues. DNA of the CDR3: TGCGCCAGCAGCCCGGGACAGGGAAACACTGAAGCTTTCTTT. Translated: CASSPGQGNTEAFF.

This chain links TRBV25-1 with TRBJ2-3; TRBD2 matches 10 bases. CDR1 MGHDK and CDR2 SYGVNS come from the germline V gene. Losses at the gene ends were 9 bases for V and 1 base for J; bases not matched to a gene: 13. The CDR3 covers 17 residues. CDR3 in DNA: TGTGCCAGTTCTTCGCCTAGCGGGAGTAGCGGCACAGATACGCAGTATTTT. This sequence encodes CASSSPSGSSGTDTQYF.

The V gene is TRBV28, the J gene TRBJ1-1; D is unresolved. The CDR3 has 13 amino acids. Between the trimmed V and J ends, which lost 2 bases and 2 bases, there was a span of 6 bases. Germline V lookup: CDR1 MDHEN, CDR2 SYDVKM. Here the CDR3 DNA reads TGTGCCAGCAGTTTAAGGCATAACACTGAAGCTTTCTTT. As protein: CASSLRHNTEAFF.